The following is a T cell receptor beta chain sequence with its context. This entry belongs to a study of CD8+CD57+ T cells in acquired aplastic anemia. Profiles of TCR beta VDJ and CDR3 were generated from a genomic DNA template. TCRdb fed the reads into MiXCR, producing one record per CDR3 protein. The sample has 200,000 or so distinct CDR3 sequences; around three fifths are singletons. The CDR3 has 16 amino acids. CDR1 SGHRS and CDR2 YFSETQ come from the germline V gene. V was clipped by 0 bases and J by 6 bases; unmatched bases: 7. The sample comprised sorted CD4+, CD8+, or CD8+CD57+ T cells (not recorded which) from PBMCs. This rearrangement joins TRBV5-1 to TRBJ1-3, with 9 bases aligning to TRBD1. The TCR originated in a human donor with severe aplastic anemia or a healthy control (not recorded which). The CDR3 spells CASSLGDRGFENTIYF. CDR3 sequence (DNA): TGCGCCAGCAGCTTGGGCGACAGGGGGTTTGAAAACACCATATATTTT.